The rows below give T cell receptor beta chains drawn from one sample of a study of beta chain features in type 1 diabetes. Assay used: immunoSEQ multiplex PCR; TCRdb lists only in-frame clones, some missing. The sample has about 150,000 clones; 8.5% to 10% are singletons. Sequenced input: central memory CD4+ T cells from blood. These receptors came from a woman in her twenties or thirties with type 1 diabetes. The conserved cysteine and the conserved F or W are not part of the CDR3 here. Fields, in order: J gene, V gene, D gene, CDR3 protein. A D gene is named only where the DNA matches it firmly.

>TRBJ2-7|TRBV6-6|TRBD1
ASSRDSLYEQY
>TRBJ2-2|TRBV29-1|TRBD1
SVAGTGGDTGELF
>TRBJ1-2|TRBV9|.
ASRGPQGLSYGYT
>TRBJ1-2|TRBV29-1|TRBD1
SAGTGSFYGYT
>TRBJ2-1|TRBV28|.
ASSFPRENEQF
>TRBJ2-3|TRBV11-2|.
ASSQTGDTQY
>TRBJ2-7|TRBV30|.
AWSVGKGFSYEQY
>TRBJ1-1|TRBV5-1|TRBD1
ASSGDRGWTEAF
>TRBJ1-2|TRBV7-9|.
ASSSTRRTELGYGYT
>TRBJ2-1|TRBV29-1|TRBD1
SVDQTGARGNEQF
>TRBJ2-3|TRBV4-2|TRBD2
ASSQGSGSTDTQY
>TRBJ2-2|TRBV23-1|.
ASSHIRANTGELF
>TRBJ1-2|TRBV5-1|TRBD1
ASSSGQGVGYT
>TRBJ1-4|TRBV5-6|.
ASSLGPGPNEKLF
>TRBJ2-1|TRBV6-5|.
ASSSRLARQF
>TRBJ2-2|TRBV29-1|TRBD2
SVGLTSATTGELF
>TRBJ1-1|TRBV6-6|.
ASSNYRNTEAF
>TRBJ2-5|TRBV14|.
ASSLTRETQY
>TRBJ2-3|TRBV28|.
ASSLSGWRASWPDTQY
>TRBJ1-2|TRBV29-1|.
SVGNVGVNYGYT
>TRBJ2-1|TRBV30|TRBD2
AWSGLAGGNEQF
>TRBJ2-3|TRBV28|TRBD1
ASSSSGTGGKDTQY
>TRBJ2-7|TRBV28|TRBD2
ASSPTSGSGYEQY
>TRBJ2-3|TRBV14|.
ASSQDPSGSAQY
>TRBJ2-3|TRBV2|.
ASSAVSSTDTQY
>TRBJ2-7|TRBV7-3|TRBD1
ASSLTGQGGEQY
>TRBJ2-3|TRBV10-3|TRBD2
AISERGAGALTDTQY
>TRBJ2-7|TRBV19|.
ASSGRDNYEQY
>TRBJ2-7|TRBV7-9|.
ASSLGRSGISYEQY
>TRBJ1-2|TRBV5-6|.
ASSLENRATIGYT
>TRBJ2-5|TRBV9|.
ASSYTGKETQY
>TRBJ1-2|TRBV5-1|.
ASSLDGTDGYT
>TRBJ2-1|TRBV2|.
ASSESSSNEQF
>TRBJ1-1|TRBV29-1|TRBD1
SGLQGRRAF
>TRBJ1-2|TRBV27|.
ASSLSFDYGYT
>TRBJ2-1|TRBV10-2|.
ASSEPGSSNEQF
>TRBJ1-5|TRBV30|.
AWRLDTAGPQH
>TRBJ1-4|TRBV14|.
ASSQVRPPGGEKLF
>TRBJ2-1|TRBV18|TRBD2
ASSPGLAGDDEQF
>TRBJ2-1|TRBV7-9|TRBD2
ARDSGTSSYNEQF
>TRBJ2-7|TRBV12-2|.
ASRPPGAGAGYEQY
>TRBJ1-2|TRBV5-1|.
ASSSLQGRDYGYT
>TRBJ1-2|TRBV28|.
ASRSQGGRGYT
>TRBJ1-3|TRBV6-6|.
ASSYIWSSGNTIY
>TRBJ1-1|TRBV28|.
ASLGRGYTEAF
>TRBJ1-2|TRBV28|.
ASSFLEGRGYT
>TRBJ2-4|TRBV11-2|.
ASSLGSGEFGKNIQY
>TRBJ1-2|TRBV19|TRBD1
ASNPGTEVHGYT
>TRBJ2-1|TRBV10-2|.
ASSLTRGREEQF
>TRBJ2-1|TRBV30|.
AWSVFGGRQF
>TRBJ2-7|TRBV27|.
ASSSVKGPTYEQY